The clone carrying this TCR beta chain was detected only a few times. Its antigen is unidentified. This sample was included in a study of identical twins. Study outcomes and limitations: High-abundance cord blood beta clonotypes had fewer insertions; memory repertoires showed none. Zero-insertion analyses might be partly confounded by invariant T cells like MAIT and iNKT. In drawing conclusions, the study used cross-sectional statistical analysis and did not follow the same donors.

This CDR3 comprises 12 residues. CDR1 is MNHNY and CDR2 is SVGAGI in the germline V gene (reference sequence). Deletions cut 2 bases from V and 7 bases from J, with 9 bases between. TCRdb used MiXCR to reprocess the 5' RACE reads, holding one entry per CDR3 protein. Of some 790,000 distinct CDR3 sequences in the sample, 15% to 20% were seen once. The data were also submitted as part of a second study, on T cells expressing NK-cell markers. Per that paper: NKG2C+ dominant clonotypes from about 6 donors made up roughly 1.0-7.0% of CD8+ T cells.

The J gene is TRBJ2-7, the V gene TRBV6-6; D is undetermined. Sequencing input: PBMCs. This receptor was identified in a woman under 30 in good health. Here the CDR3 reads CASSYDATEQYF. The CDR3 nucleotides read TGTGCCAGCAGTTACGACGCGACGGAGCAGTACTTC.